These 7 T cell receptor beta chains were sequenced from one sample in a study of cytomegalovirus exposure and HLA in healthy donors. Only in-frame clones appear in the TCRdb table, and some are missing; sequencing was by immunoSEQ multiplex PCR. The table records roughly 150,000 clones, around 81% of them present only once. Material for sequencing was PBMCs. These receptor sequences come from a man aged 25-45 years in good health and CMV-seropositive.

This chain joins TRBV7-9 and TRBJ1-4; D perhaps matches TRBD1 (5 bases). From germline, CDR1 is SEHNR and CDR2 FQNEAQ (reference sequence). The CDR3 length is 16 residues. Trimming removed 1 base at V and 8 bases at J, with 17 bases between. The CDR3 is CASSLGAGLHEEKLFF. The CDR3 nucleotides are TGTGCCAGCAGCTTAGGAGCAGGGCTTCATGAGGAAAAACTGTTTTTT.

Comment on this clone: A much larger clone differs by one base, so this may be a read error. The same CDR3 is also encoded by other DNA sequences in this sample. This rearrangement joins TRBV30 to TRBJ1-5, with 7 nucleotides matching TRBD1. V dropped 1 base and J dropped 6; count of bases not matched to a gene: 3. The CDR3 covers 13 residues. The V gene's germline CDR1 is GTSNPN and CDR2 SVGIG (reference sequence). In nucleotides, the CDR3 is TGTGCCTGGAGTGACAGGGGTGGTCAGCCCCAGCATTTT. Protein sequence: CAWSDRGGQPQHF.

Only one count was recorded for this clone. The V and J genes are TRBV19 and TRBJ1-5; D possibly corresponds to TRBD1 (5 bases). CDR1 is LNHDA, CDR2 SQIVND, per germline (reference sequence). The CDR3 length is 15 residues. The V end lost 7 bases, the J end lost 1 base, and 14 bases lay between the germline ends. CDR3 region: CASTPGIGSNQPQHF. CDR3 in DNA: TGTGCCAGTACCCCAGGGATAGGGAGCAATCAGCCCCAGCATTTT.

Details on this clone: The junction shows a germline mismatch at one end, possibly a read error. This chain joins TRBV7-7 and TRBJ2-3, with TRBD2 identical over 7 bases. Per the germline V gene, CDR1 is SSHAT and CDR2 is FNYEAQ (reference sequence). This CDR3 region has 16 residues. Here the CDR3 DNA reads TGTGCTAGCAGCCCAGGCGTTGCGGGGGGCACAGATACGCAGTATTTT. It encodes CASSPGVAGGTDTQYF. Full variable domain (remainder filled in from reference TRBV7-7 and TRBJ2-3): GAGVSQSPRYKVTKRGQDVTLRCDPISSHATLYWYQQALGQGPEFLTYFNYEAQPDKSGLPSDRFSAERPEGSISTLTIQRTEQRDSAMYRCASSPGVAGGTDTQYFGPGTRLTVL.

The chain recombines TRBV5-4 with TRBJ2-3; 11 nucleotides align to TRBD2. The CDR3 totals 15 residues. The germline CDR1 and CDR2 sequences are SGHNT and YYREEE (reference sequence). J lost 2 bases, V lost 7 bases, and 6 bases had no gene match. The chain's CDR3 is CASFSGGAYTDTQYF. CDR3 DNA: TGTGCCAGCTTTAGCGGGGGGGCTTACACAGATACGCAGTATTTT. The whole variable domain, filled in from reference TRBV5-4 and TRBJ2-3, reads ETGVTQSPTHLIKTRGQQVTLRCSSQSGHNTVSWYQQALGQGPQFIFQYYREEENGRGNFPPRFSGLQFPNYSSELNVNALELDDSALYLCASFSGGAYTDTQYFGPGTRLTVL.

The V call is TRBV6-1, the J call TRBJ2-3, with TRBD2 matching 8 bases. The CDR3 contains 15 residues. Germline V gene data show CDR1 as MNHNS and CDR2 as SASEGT. J lost 1 base, V lost 8 bases, and 8 bases had no gene match. The CDR3 region has the DNA TGTGCCAGCCTCCCATGGCGGGGGGGCACAGATACGCAGTATTTT. Its protein is CASLPWRGGTDTQYF.

The CDR3 loop reads CASSPQLAGNTGELFF. The CDR3 DNA reads as TGCGCCAGCAGCCCCCAGCTAGCGGGGAACACCGGGGAGCTGTTTTTT. The gene calls are TRBV5-1 and TRBJ2-2, with 8 nucleotides matching TRBD2. Germline lookup yields CDR1 SGHRS and CDR2 YFSETQ. The length of the CDR3 is 16 residues. J lost 1 base, V lost 4 bases, and 6 bases had no gene match.